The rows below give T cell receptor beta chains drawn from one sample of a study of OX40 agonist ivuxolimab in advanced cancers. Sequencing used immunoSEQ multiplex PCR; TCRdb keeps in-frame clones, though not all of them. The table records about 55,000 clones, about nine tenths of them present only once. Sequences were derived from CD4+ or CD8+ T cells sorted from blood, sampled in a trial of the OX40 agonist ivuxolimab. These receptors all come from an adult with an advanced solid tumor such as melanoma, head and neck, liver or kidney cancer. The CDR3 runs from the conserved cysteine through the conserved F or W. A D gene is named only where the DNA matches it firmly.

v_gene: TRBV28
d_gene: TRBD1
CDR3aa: CASGSPGTGVPNYGYTF

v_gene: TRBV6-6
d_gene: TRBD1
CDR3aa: CASSPDPGQGNYGYTF

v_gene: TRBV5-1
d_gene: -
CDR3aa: CASSLVRNEQFF

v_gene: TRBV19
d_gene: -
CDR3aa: CASSSRGGVEAFF

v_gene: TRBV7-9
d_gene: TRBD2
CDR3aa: CASSLNPGRGQETQYF

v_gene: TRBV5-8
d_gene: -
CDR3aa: CASSPRSYGGYNEQFF

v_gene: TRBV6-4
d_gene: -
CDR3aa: CASSQWQSMADTQYF

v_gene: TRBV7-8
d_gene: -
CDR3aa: CASSLLAAETQYF

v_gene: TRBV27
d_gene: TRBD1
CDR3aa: CASSPKPGTGPNTQYF

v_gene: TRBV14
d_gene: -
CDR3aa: CASSQARQEQFF

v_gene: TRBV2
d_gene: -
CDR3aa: CASIRGEGSGANVLTF

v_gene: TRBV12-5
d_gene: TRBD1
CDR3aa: CASGLAGGGNIQYF

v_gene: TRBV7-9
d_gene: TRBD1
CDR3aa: CASSLNLGGKVEAFF

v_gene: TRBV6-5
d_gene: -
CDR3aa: CASRRIDYNEQFF

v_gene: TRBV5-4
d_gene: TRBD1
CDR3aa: CASSSLKDRREAFF

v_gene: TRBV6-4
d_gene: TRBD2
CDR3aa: CASSTVAGVVEQFF

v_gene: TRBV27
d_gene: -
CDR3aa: CASSLLAGRNTGELFF

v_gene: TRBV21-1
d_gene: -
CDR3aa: CASSKVPSGRNLQETQYF

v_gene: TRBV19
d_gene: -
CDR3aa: CASRSAGSSNEKLFF

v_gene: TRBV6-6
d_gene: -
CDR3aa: CASFLDVVNTEAFF

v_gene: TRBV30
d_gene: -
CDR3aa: CAWSYWGDEQYF

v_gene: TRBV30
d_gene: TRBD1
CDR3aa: CAWRTGLTDTQYF

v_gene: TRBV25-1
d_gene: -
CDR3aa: CASRSPGGSGYTF

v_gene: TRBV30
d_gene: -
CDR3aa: CAWSDRAPYGYTF

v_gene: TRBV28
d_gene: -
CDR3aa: CASIRKRRNQPQHF

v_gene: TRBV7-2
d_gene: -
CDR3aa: CASSLGTPTYEQYF